A selection of T cell receptor beta chains follows, all from one sample in a study of cytomegalovirus exposure and HLA in healthy donors. Repertoires were generated with immunoSEQ multiplex PCR, while TCRdb's copy carries only in-frame clones and drops some. The sample yields approximately 120,000 clones, 70% to 80% seen once. Sequencing used PBMCs. These receptors were taken from a human donor in good health. Each CDR3 is given with its conserved first and last residue. A D gene is named only where the DNA matches it firmly. Part of the rows lack a size; the others show once, few, many or a class for expanded clones.

d_call j_call clone_size cdr3_length v_call cdr3_aa cdr3_nt
TRBD1 TRBJ2-6 . 18 TRBV6-1 CASSGRTGRSLRANVLTF TGTGCCAGCAGTGGAAGGACAGGGAGGTCCCTCCGGGCCAACGTCCTGACTTTC
. TRBJ2-5 once 14 TRBV15 CATSRPGSEETQYF TGTGCCACCAGCAGACCCGGGTCCGAAGAGACCCAGTACTTC
. TRBJ2-7 . 15 TRBV7-9 CASSLVSRLRDEQYF TGTGCCAGCAGCTTAGTTTCCAGGCTCAGGGACGAGCAGTACTTC
. TRBJ2-1 . 14 TRBV14 CASSQSGPYNEQFF TGTGCCAGCAGCCAGAGCGGACCGTACAATGAGCAGTTCTTC
TRBD1 TRBJ1-4 . 14 TRBV6-6 CASAKTGLREKLFF TGTGCCAGCGCAAAGACAGGGCTTAGGGAAAAACTGTTTTTT
. TRBJ2-1 . 15 TRBV14 CASSPPGTNYNEQFF TGTGCCAGCAGCCCCCCCGGGACAAATTACAATGAGCAGTTCTTC
TRBD1 TRBJ1-5 . 15 TRBV23-1 CASSQLGQPNQPQHF TGCGCCAGCAGTCAGCTGGGACAGCCCAATCAGCCCCAGCATTTT
. TRBJ1-5 . 18 TRBV12-1 CASSSLRQNTTLNQPQHF TGTGCCAGCAGCTCCTTGCGGCAGAATACTACCCTAAATCAGCCCCAGCATTTT
. TRBJ2-7 . 14 TRBV28 CASSSTGPSYEQYF TGTGCCAGCAGTTCAACAGGGCCCTCCTACGAGCAGTACTTC
TRBD1 TRBJ1-2 . 14 TRBV2 CASSGDRDHYGYTF TGTGCCAGCAGTGGTGACAGGGACCACTATGGCTACACCTTC
. TRBJ2-7 once 15 TRBV15 CATSRDIGVTYEQYF TGTGCCACCAGCAGAGATATCGGGGTTACCTACGAGCAGTACTTC
. TRBJ2-7 . 15 TRBV5-4 CASSEPTGNRNEQYF TGTGCCAGCAGCGAACCCACAGGGAATCGAAACGAGCAGTACTTC
. TRBJ2-1 . 16 TRBV7-9 CASSPPGFSSYNEQFF TGTGCCAGCAGCCCCCCAGGGTTCTCCTCCTACAATGAGCAGTTCTTC
. TRBJ1-6 . 15 TRBV4-1 CASSQDTGNNSPLHF TGCGCCAGCAGCCAAGACACAGGGAATAATTCACCCCTCCACTTT
TRBD1 TRBJ2-7 . 15 TRBV2 CASSQPGQGDYEQYF TGTGCCAGCAGTCAACCGGGACAGGGGGACTACGAGCAGTACTTC
. TRBJ1-2 . 13 TRBV30 CAWSTGLASGYTF TGTGCCTGGAGCACGGGCCTGGCTAGCGGCTACACCTTC